The 5 T cell receptor beta chains below come from one sample, sequenced in a study of beta chain features in type 1 diabetes. Expressed TCRB transcripts were sequenced, since all the RNA that had been isolated was reverse transcribed. Measured with immunoSEQ multiplex PCR; TCRdb has only the in-frame clones, and not every one. This repertoire shows under 450,000 clones, about 14% found once; its top ten account for about 0.018%. Sequencing was performed on naive CD4+ T cells from blood. These receptors originate from a woman between 18 and 30 years old in good health.

This clone was seen more than once but under ten times. In DNA form, the CDR3 reads TGTGCCAGCAGCTTTTTGGGGCAGGATGGCTACACCTTC. It yields the protein CASSFLGQDGYTF. V and J are TRBV5-6 and TRBJ1-2, with D possibly TRBD1 on 5 matching bases. Germline lookup yields CDR1 SGHDT and CDR2 YYEEEE. The CDR3 extends over 13 amino acids. Trimming took 2 bases from V and 6 from J, leaving 11 bases between them.

This rearrangement joins TRBV6-6 to TRBJ1-2; D remains unclear. Germline CDR1 is MNHNY and CDR2 is SVGAGI (reference sequence). The CDR3 consists of 14 residues. V was clipped by 0 bases and J by 6 bases, with 11 bases between them. The CDR3 loop reads CASSYSAGFHGYTF. CDR3 in DNA: TGTGCCAGCAGTTACTCGGCGGGCTTTCATGGCTACACCTTC.

This clone turned up a few times. V is TRBV28 and J is TRBJ2-7; TRBD2 matches 7 bases. J was trimmed by 0 bases and V by 4 bases; bases with no gene match: 9. From germline, CDR1 is MDHEN and CDR2 SYDVKM. The CDR3 covers 16 residues. CDR3 protein: CASSSPGRRPSYEQYF. The CDR3, as DNA: TGTGCCAGCAGTTCCCCCGGGAGGAGACCCTCCTACGAGCAGTACTTC.

This clone was observed a few times. The chain employs TRBV10-3 and TRBJ2-7; D remains ambiguous. V lost 2 bases to trimming and J lost 7 bases, with 12 bases between them. The CDR3 is made up of 13 amino acids. CDR1 and CDR2 from the germline V gene are ENHRY and SYGVKD. The CDR3 DNA reads TGTGCCATCAGTGAGAAGTCAGGCGAGGAGCAGTACTTC. Translation: CAISEKSGEEQYF.

The V gene is TRBV7-9, the J gene TRBJ2-1; possible D gene TRBD2, 6 bases. The CDR3 sequence is 16 residues long. The germline V gene has CDR1 SEHNR and CDR2 FQNEAQ (reference sequence). V dropped 2 bases and J dropped 2 bases, with 13 bases sitting between them. The CDR3 DNA is TGTGCCAGCAGCTTACCCACGGGAGTAACCTACAATGAGCAGTTCTTC. Encoded protein: CASSLPTGVTYNEQFF.